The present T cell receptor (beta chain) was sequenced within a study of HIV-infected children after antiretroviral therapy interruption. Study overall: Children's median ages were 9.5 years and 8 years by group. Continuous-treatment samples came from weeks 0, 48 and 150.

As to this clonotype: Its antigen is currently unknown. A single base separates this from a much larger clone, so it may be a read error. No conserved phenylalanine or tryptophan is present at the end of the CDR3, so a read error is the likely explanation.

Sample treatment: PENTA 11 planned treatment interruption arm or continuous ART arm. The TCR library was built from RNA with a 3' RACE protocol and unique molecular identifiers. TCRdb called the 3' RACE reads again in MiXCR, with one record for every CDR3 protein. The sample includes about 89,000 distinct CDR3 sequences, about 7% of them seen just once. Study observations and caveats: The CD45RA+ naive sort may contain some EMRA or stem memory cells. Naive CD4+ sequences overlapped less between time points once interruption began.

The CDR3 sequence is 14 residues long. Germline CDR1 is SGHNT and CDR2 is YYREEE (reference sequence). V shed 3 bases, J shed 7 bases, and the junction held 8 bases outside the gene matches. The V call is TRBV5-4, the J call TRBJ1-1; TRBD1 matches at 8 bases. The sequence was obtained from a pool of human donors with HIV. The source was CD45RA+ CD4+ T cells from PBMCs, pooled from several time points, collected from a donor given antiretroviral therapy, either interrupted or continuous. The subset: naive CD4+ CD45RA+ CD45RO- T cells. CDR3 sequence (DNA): TGTGCCAGCAGCTGGGGGCGGACAGGGAATGAAGCTTTCCTT. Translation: CASSWGRTGNEAFL.